The 11 T cell receptor beta chains reported below all come from one sample, sequenced in a study of T cell changes during pregnancy in multiple sclerosis. Produced via immunoSEQ multiplex PCR; TCRdb's table is partial and in-frame only. The sample has around 56,000 clones, roughly nine tenths seen once. The sequences come from peripheral blood, collected in the third trimester of pregnancy. The receptor source for this set is a female donor in good health, enrolled as a control in a pregnancy study.

The V gene is TRBV5-1, the J gene TRBJ2-5; TRBD1 agrees at 7 bases. The CDR3 has 14 residues. Germline assignment: CDR1 SGHRS and CDR2 YFSETQ. The V and J ends lost 4 bases and 4 bases, in that order; junction bases with no gene match: 7. The CDR3: CASSRTGAGETQYF. The DNA for the CDR3 is TGCGCCAGCAGCCGGACAGGAGCAGGAGAGACCCAGTACTTC.

The CDR3 region has the DNA TGTGCCAGCAGCCAATTTCGGACAGATACGCAGTATTTT. Its protein is CASSQFRTDTQYF. The V call is TRBV14, the J call TRBJ2-3; D is unclear. Germline V gives CDR1 SGHDN, CDR2 FVKESK. Trimming took off 2 bases at V and 3 bases at J, with 6 bases between the two ends. This CDR3 has 13 amino acids.

The J gene is TRBJ2-3, the V gene TRBV7-2, with D tentatively TRBD2 (6 bases). CDR1 and CDR2 (germline): SGHTA, FQGNSA. There are 15 residues in the CDR3. Trimming took 5 bases from V and 6 from J, leaving 18 bases between them. DNA for the CDR3: TGTGCCAGCAGCACCAGCCTGGTGGGGACTGATACGCAGTATTTT. This gives the protein CASSTSLVGTDTQYF.

The chain has TRBV7-2 and TRBJ2-3, with a possible D match to TRBD2 (5 bases). The CDR3 is 15 amino acids. The V gene's germline CDR1 is SGHTA and CDR2 FQGNSA. V was trimmed by 4 bases and J by 1 base, leaving 12 bases between them. CDR3 sequence (DNA): TGTGCCAGCAGCTCCCTAGCTCGCCGCACAGATACGCAGTATTTT. This codes for CASSSLARRTDTQYF.

The chain links TRBV5-1 to TRBJ1-2; TRBD1 is a possible D gene (6 bases). Germline V gives CDR1 SGHRS, CDR2 YFSETQ. The CDR3 has 12 residues. The V end was cut by 4 bases, the J end by 5 bases, with 9 bases between. CDR3 DNA sequence: TGCGCCAGCAGCATCGGACAGTATGGCTACACCTTC. Translated, it gives CASSIGQYGYTF.

Here the CDR3 DNA reads TGTGCCTGCCGCGGGCAGTTGAACACTGAAGCTTTCTTT. This sequence encodes CACRGQLNTEAFF. This sequence joins TRBV28 and TRBJ1-1; the D is unclear. CDR3 length: 13 residues. V lost 11 bases to trimming and J lost 0 bases, with 13 bases between them. Per the germline V gene, CDR1 is MDHEN and CDR2 is SYDVKM.

The V call is TRBV19, the J call TRBJ2-1; 7 bases are shared with TRBD2. Germline lookup yields CDR1 LNHDA and CDR2 SQIVND (reference sequence). The trim removed 7 bases at V and 4 bases at J, leaving 10 bases unmatched. This CDR3 is built from 15 residues. The CDR3 DNA reads as TGTGCCAGTACCTTAGCGGCGGGACTATACAATGAGCAGTTCTTC. It translates to CASTLAAGLYNEQFF.

The gene calls are TRBV6-1 and TRBJ1-2; possibly TRBD1 for D (5 bases). This CDR3 contains 12 residues. Germline-derived CDR1 and CDR2 are MNHNS and SASEGT. Trimming removed 2 bases from V and 7 bases from J, with 8 bases in between. The CDR3 spells CASSERGTGYTF. As DNA, the CDR3 is TGTGCCAGCAGTGAACGGGGGACTGGCTACACCTTC.

CDR3 residues: CASGPSGGAYEQYF. The CDR3 nucleotides read TGTGCCAGCGGCCCTAGCGGGGGGGCCTACGAGCAGTACTTC. This rearrangement joins TRBV9 to TRBJ2-7, with 12 positions matching TRBD2. Germline trimming cut 7 bases from V and 2 bases from J; bases unmatched to any gene: 4. The CDR3 consists of 14 residues. The V gene's germline CDR1 is SGDLS and CDR2 YYNGEE.

V gene TRBV7-9 combines with J gene TRBJ2-5; TRBD1 agrees at 8 bases. The ends lost 4 bases at V and 0 bases at J; junction bases unmatched: 10. The CDR3 spans 17 residues. The germline V gene encodes CDR1 SEHNR and CDR2 FQNEAQ (reference sequence). CDR3 coding DNA: TGTGCCAGCAGCTCCCTCATGTCGGGACAGGACCAAGAGACCCAGTACTTC. It specifies CASSSLMSGQDQETQYF.

CDR3 region: CATSRDPDISVYNEQFF. Here the CDR3 DNA reads TGTGCCACCAGCAGAGATCCGGACATTTCGGTCTACAATGAGCAGTTCTTC. The V gene is TRBV15, the J gene TRBJ2-1; D perhaps matches TRBD1 (5 bases). The CDR3 length is 17 residues. The V end lost 0 bases, the J end lost 3 bases, and 15 bases lay between the germline ends. In germline, CDR1 is LNHNV, CDR2 YYDKDF (reference sequence).